Described below is a single TCR beta chain sequence and its context. The target antigen is unknown. Tregs were sorted as CD4+CD25+CD127-/low cells. Study-level findings and limits: Tumor Treg TCRs overlapped most with tumor naive CD4+ cells. The TCR gene usage of tumor memory CD4+ T cells clustered together with blood and lymph node memory CD4+ cells and with lymph node naive CD4+ cells.

After constant-region reverse-primer amplification, full-length variable regions underwent semi-nested PCR with Nested Universal Primer A. One entry per CDR3 protein, called by TCRdb with MiXCR from the 5' RACE reads. The sample has some 44,000 distinct CDR3 sequences, approximately 22% seen once. The receptor was isolated from a female donor with breast cancer. Sequenced input: Tregs sorted from blood.

As DNA, the CDR3 is TGTGCCAACAGGAGCAAATTCAGCACCGGGGAGCTGTTTTTT. It specifies CANRSKFSTGELFF. This sequence joins TRBV6-1 and TRBJ2-2, with D perhaps matching TRBD1 (5 bases). With 10 bases removed from V and 4 bases from J, the gap between germline ends came to 16 bases. The CDR3 runs to 14 residues. In germline, CDR1 is MNHNS, CDR2 SASEGT.